This TCR beta chain is from a study of blood T cell repertoires in COVID-19. This clone came up a few times. The data were produced by immunoSEQ multiplex PCR, yet TCRdb's version contains in-frame clones alone and is incomplete. The profile shows about 150,000 clones, around 90% of them singletons. CDR1 and CDR2 from the germline V gene are SGHNT and YYREEE (reference sequence). The germline V and J ends were trimmed by 1 base and 7 bases, with 20 bases remaining between them. This CDR3 contains 17 residues. Source material: peripheral blood. The chain is built from TRBV5-4 and TRBJ1-4, with D unclear. The TCR originated in a woman in her fifties or sixties with acute or convalescent COVID-19. CDR3 region: CASSLSEGVVRLEKLFF. In DNA, the CDR3 is TGTGCCAGCAGCTTGTCAGAGGGCGTCGTCCGTCTTGAAAAACTGTTTTTT.